This T cell receptor (beta chain) was found in a study of blood T cells in healthy people across ages. This clonotype was counted only a few times. The CDR3 runs 16 residues. The J segment lost 5 bases and the V segment lost 4 bases, leaving 7 bases of the junction unmatched. Germline V gives CDR1 MDHEN, CDR2 SYDVKM. A second PCR of about 6 to 12 cycles used a sample-barcoded 5' primer and a J-beta primer mix. Every cDNA molecule bore a tag from a template-switch adaptor containing 12 random nucleotides. TCRdb used MiXCR to reprocess the 5' RACE reads, holding one entry per CDR3 protein. The sample lists approximately 810,000 distinct CDR3 sequences, around 26% occurring once.

The chain is built from TRBV28 and TRBJ2-1; 11 positions agree with TRBD1. Material: blood. This TCR was sampled from an elderly woman in good health. The CDR3 nucleotides are TGTGCCAGCAGTTCACCCGGGACAGGGGGAAACAATGAGCAGTTCTTC. It specifies CASSSPGTGGNNEQFF. Supplemented by reference TRBV28 and TRBJ2-1, the full variable domain reads DVKVTQSSRYLVKRTGEKVFLECVQDMDHENMFWYRQDPGLGLRLIYFSYDVKMKEKGDIPEGYSVSREKKERFSLILESASTNQTSMYLCASSSPGTGGNNEQFFGPGTRLTVL.